The 10 T cell receptor beta chains in this list originate from one sample, sequenced in a study of graft-versus-host responses after intestinal transplantation. The repertoire was sequenced with immunoSEQ multiplex PCR; TCRdb's copy has only in-frame clones and lacks some. The data hold some 86,000 clones, with 91% observed a single time. Their antigen targets remain unknown. Specimen: unstimulated CD4+ T cells sorted from spleen or lymph node cells, collected before intestinal transplant. These receptors were taken from a human donor who received an intestinal transplant.

The chain joins TRBV29-1 to TRBJ2-3; 10 nucleotides line up with TRBD1. The CDR3 runs to 16 residues. Losses at the gene ends were 6 bases for V and 5 bases for J; bases not matched to a gene: 14. CDR1 is SQVTM, CDR2 ANQGSEA, per germline. The CDR3 protein is CSVYRPGQGHRDTQYF. CDR3 DNA sequence: TGCAGCGTCTACCGTCCGGGACAGGGGCATCGAGATACGCAGTATTTT.

This clone has a single count. V and J are TRBV27 and TRBJ2-7; maybe TRBD1 (5 bases). V lost 0 bases and J 2 bases, leaving 11 bases between the germline ends. This CDR3 has 15 residues. Germline CDR1 is MNHEY and CDR2 is SMNVEV (reference sequence). The DNA for the CDR3 is TGTGCCAGCAGTTTATCAACAGGATACGCCTACGAGCAGTACTTC. It encodes CASSLSTGYAYEQYF.

This chain connects TRBV7-2 to TRBJ1-5; a weak D match, TRBD1 (5 bases). Germline V gives CDR1 SGHTA, CDR2 FQGNSA. Trimming cost V 5 bases and J 3 bases, with 20 bases left between them. This CDR3 has 17 amino acids. The CDR3 sequence: CASSPDRGGFFNQPQHF. CDR3 in DNA: TGTGCCAGCAGCCCAGACCGGGGGGGGTTTTTCAATCAGCCCCAGCATTTT.

CDR3 sequence (DNA): TGTGCCTCGATATCGACAGCTTCTGAAGCTTTCTTT. This sequence encodes CASISTASEAFF. This chain links TRBV30 with TRBJ1-1, with D perhaps matching TRBD1 (5 bases). The germline CDR1 and CDR2 sequences are GTSNPN and SVGIG (reference sequence). The V end was cut by 7 bases, the J end by 6 bases, with 15 bases between. The CDR3 totals 12 residues.

CDR3 residues: CASSSRQIRGDINTEAFF. CDR3 DNA sequence: TGTGCCAGCAGTTCTCGACAGATACGGGGGGATATAAACACTGAAGCTTTCTTT. The chain links TRBV27 to TRBJ1-1, with D possibly matching TRBD1 (5 bases). CDR1 MNHEY and CDR2 SMNVEV come from the germline V gene (reference sequence). V lost 4 bases and J 2 bases, leaving 23 bases between the germline ends. The CDR3 has 18 residues.

Here the CDR3 DNA reads TGCACCAGCAGCCAGCAGAGGTGTACAGGGATCGGGGACACAGATACGCAGTATTTT. It codes for CTSSQQRCTGIGDTDTQYF. The chain combines TRBV1 with TRBJ2-3; no check of the table's D call, TRBD1, against the DNA was made. TRBV1 is tagged as a pseudogene. The CDR3 loop spans 19 amino acids.

In its sample, this clone was seen once. The rearrangement uses TRBV10-3 and TRBJ1-3, with TRBD1 identical over 8 bases. V was pared by 4 bases and J by 4 bases, with 6 bases of the junction left unmatched. CDR3 length: 15 residues. CDR1 and CDR2 from the germline V gene are ENHRY and SYGVKD. The CDR3 DNA follows: TGTGCCATCAGTGCAAGGACAGGGAACGGAAACACCATATATTTT. This codes for CAISARTGNGNTIYF.

V usage is TRBV6-5 and J usage is TRBJ1-3, with TRBD1 matching 9 bases. Germline CDR1 MNHEY, CDR2 SVGAGI. V trimming: 6 bases; J trimming: 7 bases; junction bases outside the gene matches: 10. This CDR3 contains 15 residues. The DNA of the CDR3 is TGTGCCAGCAGGCCGGGACAGGGCACGGGGAACACCATATATTTT. Amino acids: CASRPGQGTGNTIYF.

The chain is built from TRBV4-1 and TRBJ1-3; D might be TRBD1 (5 bases). The CDR3 is 13 residues long. V was cut by 2 bases and J by 4 bases, with 6 bases left in between. Germline V gives CDR1 MGHRA, CDR2 YSYEKL. CDR3 sequence reads: CASSQRTGNTIYF. The CDR3 DNA follows: TGCGCCAGCAGCCAACGGACAGGAAACACCATATATTTT.

V and J are TRBV4-1 and TRBJ1-6; 8 bases line up with TRBD1. Trimming took 2 bases from V and 10 from J; bases not matched to a gene: 7. Germline loops: CDR1 MGHRA, CDR2 YSYEKL. The CDR3 totals 15 residues. Here the CDR3 reads CASSQFGQGASPLHF. For the CDR3, the DNA is TGCGCCAGCAGCCAATTTGGACAGGGAGCATCACCCCTCCACTTT.